This T cell receptor (beta chain) is drawn from a study of T cells expressing NK-cell markers. Study details: Seven of eight sequenced donors tested HCMV-seropositive; one tested seronegative.

Libraries used 5'RACE template switching adding universal primer site and UMIs. TCRdb re-called the 5' RACE reads; one entry per CDR3 protein, DNA not given. This table lists a few hundred thousand distinct CDR3 sequences. A remark on this clonotype: No antigen is known for it.

General study results and limits: The study found dominant NKG2C+ clonotypes at about 1.0-7.5% of CD8+ T cells in about six donors. In a handful of donors, dominant clonotypes made up about 25-65% of CD3+CD56-NKG2C+ cells.

This receptor was taken from a man aged 18-75 years in good health. The sequenced sample was blood T cells: a sorted CD56 or NKG2C T cell subset, CD4+ or CD8+ T cells, or bulk PBMC T cells (not recorded which).

The chain's CDR3 is CASSQNGLAGGTDTQYF. This chain links TRBV19 with TRBJ2-3; the D call of TRBD2 rests on TCRdb alone, since no DNA is present to check it. CDR3 length: 17 residues. Germline V lookup: CDR1 LNHDA, CDR2 SQIVND (reference sequence).